The 10 T cell receptor beta chains in this list originate from one sample, sequenced in a study of blood T cell repertoires in COVID-19. Sequencing used immunoSEQ multiplex PCR; TCRdb keeps in-frame clones, though not all of them. This sample carries approximately 250,000 clones, approximately 86% of them seen once, and the ten largest clones take around 6.4%. Sequenced: peripheral blood. The receptors were sampled from a woman in her fifties or sixties with active or convalescent COVID-19.

The gene calls are TRBV19 and TRBJ1-1; 10 bases align to TRBD1. CDR1 LNHDA and CDR2 SQIVND come from the germline V gene (reference sequence). This CDR3 is 14 amino acids long. The ends lost 5 bases at V and 3 bases at J; junction bases unmatched: 3. DNA for the CDR3: TGTGCCAGTAGTCCAGACAGGGGGCACACTGAAGCTTTCTTT. It codes for CASSPDRGHTEAFF.

The V gene is TRBV10-3, the J gene TRBJ2-3; D perhaps matches TRBD2 (7 bases). Germline loops: CDR1 ENHRY, CDR2 SYGVKD. This CDR3 has 17 amino acids. The V gene lost 5 bases and the J gene lost 1 base, with 19 bases spanning the gap. The CDR3 sequence: CAISFTLVGGGTDTQYF. The CDR3 nucleotides read TGTGCCATCAGTTTTACCCTTGTAGGGGGGGGCACAGATACGCAGTATTTT.

The V and J genes are TRBV7-3 and TRBJ2-5; maybe TRBD2 (5 bases). Deletions cut 1 base from V and 3 bases from J, with 6 bases between. This CDR3 region has 13 residues. Looked up from germline, CDR1 is SGHTA and CDR2 is FQGTGA. CDR3 bases: TGTGCCAGCAGCTTAATGAGGGAAGAGACCCAGTACTTC. Translation: CASSLMREETQYF.

This chain connects TRBV2 to TRBJ1-1, with 9 bases lining up with TRBD1. The CDR3 has 14 amino acids. Germline assignment: CDR1 SNHLY and CDR2 FYNNEI. V lost 5 bases and J lost 4; bases outside the gene matches: 5. CDR3 nucleotide sequence: TGTGCCAGCAGTCTCACAGGGGGCTCCACTGAAGCTTTCTTT. Translation gives CASSLTGGSTEAFF. Full variable domain (rest looked up from reference TRBV2 and TRBJ1-1): EPEVTQTPSHQVTQMGQEVILRCVPISNHLYFYWYRQILGQKVEFLVSFYNNEISEKSEIFDDQFSVERPDGSNFTLKIRSTKLEDSAMYFCASSLTGGSTEAFFGQGTRLTVV.

This clone was picked up a small number of times. The chain carries TRBV5-1 and TRBJ1-6; TRBD1 matches 10 bases. The V segment lost 1 base and the J segment 7 bases; nucleotides outside the gene matches: 8. The CDR3 contains 17 residues. Germline CDR1 reads SGHRS; CDR2 reads YFSETQ. This CDR3 reads CASSLSSRTGGNSPLHF. CDR3 in DNA: TGCGCCAGCAGCTTGAGCTCCAGGACAGGGGGAAATTCACCCCTCCACTTT. Full variable domain (remainder filled in from reference TRBV5-1 and TRBJ1-6): KAGVTQTPRYLIKTRGQQVTLSCSPISGHRSVSWYQQTPGQGLQFLFEYFSETQRNKGNFPGRFSGRQFSNSRSEMNVSTLELGDSALYLCASSLSSRTGGNSPLHFGNGTRLTVT.

V gene TRBV6-5 combines with J gene TRBJ1-1; D is perhaps TRBD1 (6 bases). This CDR3 has 13 amino acids. Trimming removed 8 bases at V and 3 bases at J, with 13 bases between. The germline CDR1 and CDR2 sequences are MNHEY and SVGAGI. This CDR3 is CASCRGGDTEAFF. The CDR3 coding sequence is TGTGCCAGCTGCCGAGGGGGAGACACTGAAGCTTTCTTT.

This chain links TRBV6-1 with TRBJ2-1; 11 nucleotides line up with TRBD2. The CDR3 loop spans 16 amino acids. Germline-derived CDR1 and CDR2 are MNHNS and SASEGT. V shed 1 base, J shed 8 bases, and the junction held 7 bases outside the gene matches. This CDR3 is CASSEDLAGGLDEQFF. Written as DNA, the CDR3 is TGTGCCAGCAGTGAAGACCTAGCGGGGGGACTTGATGAGCAGTTCTTC.

The V and J genes are TRBV6-2 or TRBV6-3 and TRBJ2-2; 9 bases agree with TRBD1. The CDR3 spans 16 residues. Germline CDR1 and CDR2: MNHEY and SVGEGT. V lost 6 bases and J lost 6; bases outside the gene matches: 11. CDR3 DNA: TGTGCCAGCAGACCTCCGAGGACAGGGGTTGCCGGGGAGCTGTTTTTT. Translation: CASRPPRTGVAGELFF.

The chain is built from TRBV4-1 and TRBJ2-1, with D possibly being TRBD2 (6 bases). CDR3 length: 15 amino acids. The germline V and J ends were trimmed by 1 base and 7 bases, with 14 bases remaining between them. CDR1 MGHRA and CDR2 YSYEKL come from the germline V gene. The CDR3 nucleotides read TGCGCCAGCAGCCAAGTAGCGGTGAGTCGGAATGAGCAGTTCTTC. Encoded protein: CASSQVAVSRNEQFF.

The J gene is TRBJ1-5, the V gene TRBV4-2; D gene uncertain. The CDR3 runs to 13 residues. Trimming left V 0 bases short and J 7 bases short, with 7 bases between. Germline CDR1 and CDR2: LGHNA and YNFKEQ. The chain's CDR3 is CASSQDSGQPQHF. The CDR3 bases are TGTGCCAGCAGCCAAGATTCGGGGCAGCCCCAGCATTTT.